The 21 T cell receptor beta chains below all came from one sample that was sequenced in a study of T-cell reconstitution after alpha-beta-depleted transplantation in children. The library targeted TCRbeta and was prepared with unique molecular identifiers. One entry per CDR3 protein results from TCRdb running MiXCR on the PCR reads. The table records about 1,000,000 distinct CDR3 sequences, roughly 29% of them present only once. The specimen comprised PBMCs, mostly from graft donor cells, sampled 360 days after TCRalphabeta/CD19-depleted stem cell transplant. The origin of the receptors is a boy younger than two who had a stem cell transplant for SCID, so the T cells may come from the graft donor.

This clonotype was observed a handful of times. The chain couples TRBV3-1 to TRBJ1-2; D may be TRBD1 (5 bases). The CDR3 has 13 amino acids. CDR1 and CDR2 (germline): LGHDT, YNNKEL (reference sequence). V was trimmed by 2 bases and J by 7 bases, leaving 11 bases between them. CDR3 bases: TGTGCCAGCAGCCAAACGAGGGGATCTGGCTACACCTTC. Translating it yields CASSQTRGSGYTF.

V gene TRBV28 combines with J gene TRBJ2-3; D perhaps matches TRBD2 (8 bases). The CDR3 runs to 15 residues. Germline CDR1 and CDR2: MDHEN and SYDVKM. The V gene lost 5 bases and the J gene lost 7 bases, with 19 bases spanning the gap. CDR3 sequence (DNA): TGTGCCAGCAGTCGACAGGGCGGGAGGCGCAATACGCAGTATTTT. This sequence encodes CASSRQGGRRNTQYF.

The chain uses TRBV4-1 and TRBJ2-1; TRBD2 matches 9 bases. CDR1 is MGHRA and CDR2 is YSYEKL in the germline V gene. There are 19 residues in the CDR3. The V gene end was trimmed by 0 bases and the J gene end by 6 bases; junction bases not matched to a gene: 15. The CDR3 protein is CASSQEKTMGSGGSNEQFF. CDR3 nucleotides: TGCGCCAGCAGCCAAGAAAAAACGATGGGGAGCGGGGGGAGCAATGAGCAGTTCTTC.

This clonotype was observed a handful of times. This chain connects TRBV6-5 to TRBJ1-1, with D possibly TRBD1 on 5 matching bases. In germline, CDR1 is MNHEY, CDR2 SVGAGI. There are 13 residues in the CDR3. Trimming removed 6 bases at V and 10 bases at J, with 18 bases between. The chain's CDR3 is CASSPAGGYRAFF. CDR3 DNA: TGTGCCAGCAGCCCCGCGGGGGGATATCGAGCTTTCTTT.

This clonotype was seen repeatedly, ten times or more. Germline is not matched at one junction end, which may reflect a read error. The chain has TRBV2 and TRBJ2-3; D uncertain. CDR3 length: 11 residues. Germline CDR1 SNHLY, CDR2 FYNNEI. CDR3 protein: CASSEGKAPHF. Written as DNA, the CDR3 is TGTGCCAGCAGTGAAGGGAAGGCTCCTCATTTT.

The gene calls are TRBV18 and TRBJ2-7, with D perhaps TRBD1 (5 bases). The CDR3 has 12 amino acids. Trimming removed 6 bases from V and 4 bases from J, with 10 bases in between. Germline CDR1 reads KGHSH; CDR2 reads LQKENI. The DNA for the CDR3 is TGTGCCAGCTCGTCGACAGTTTACGAGCAGTACTTC. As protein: CASSSTVYEQYF.

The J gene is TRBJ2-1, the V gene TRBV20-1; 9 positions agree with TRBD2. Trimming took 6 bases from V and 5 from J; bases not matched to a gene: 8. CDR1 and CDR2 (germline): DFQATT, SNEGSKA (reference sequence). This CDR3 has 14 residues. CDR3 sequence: CSAPQRGAHNEQFF. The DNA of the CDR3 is TGCAGTGCCCCCCAGCGGGGGGCGCACAATGAGCAGTTCTTC.

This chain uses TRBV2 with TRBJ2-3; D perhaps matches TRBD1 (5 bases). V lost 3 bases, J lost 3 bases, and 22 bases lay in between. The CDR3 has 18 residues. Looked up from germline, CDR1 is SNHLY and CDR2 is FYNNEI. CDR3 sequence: CASSELPTGPLRTDTQYF. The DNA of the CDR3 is TGTGCCAGCAGTGAGCTCCCTACAGGCCCCCTGAGAACAGATACGCAGTATTTT.

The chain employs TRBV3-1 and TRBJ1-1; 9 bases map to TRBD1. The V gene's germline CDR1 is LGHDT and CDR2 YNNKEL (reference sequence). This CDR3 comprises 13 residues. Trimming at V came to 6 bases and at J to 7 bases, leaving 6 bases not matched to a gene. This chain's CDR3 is CASSKQGADEAFF. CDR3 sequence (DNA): TGTGCCAGCAGTAAACAGGGGGCAGATGAAGCTTTCTTT.

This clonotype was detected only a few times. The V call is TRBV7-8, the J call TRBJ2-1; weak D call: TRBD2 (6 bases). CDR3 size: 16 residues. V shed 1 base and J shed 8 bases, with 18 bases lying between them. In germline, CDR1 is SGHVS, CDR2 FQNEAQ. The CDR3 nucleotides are TGTGCCAGCAGCTTAGTCGGGACTCCCAGGGTCCATGAGCAGTTCTTC. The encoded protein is CASSLVGTPRVHEQFF.

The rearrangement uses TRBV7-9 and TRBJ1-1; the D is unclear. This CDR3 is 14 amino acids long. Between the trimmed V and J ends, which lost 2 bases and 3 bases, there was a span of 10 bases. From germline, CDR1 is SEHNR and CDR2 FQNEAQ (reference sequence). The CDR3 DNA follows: TGTGCCAGCAGCTTAAATGTTCCTGACACTGAAGCTTTCTTT. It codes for CASSLNVPDTEAFF.

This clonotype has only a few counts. The CDR3 DNA sequence: TGCAGCGTCAGGGGAGACAGTCTTGAAGCTTTCTTT. Translated, it gives CSVRGDSLEAFF. The rearrangement links TRBV29-1 to TRBJ1-1; a weak D match, TRBD1 (6 bases). Trimming removed 6 bases from V and 7 bases from J, with 15 bases in between. The germline V gene has CDR1 SQVTM and CDR2 ANQGSEA. The CDR3 loop spans 12 amino acids.

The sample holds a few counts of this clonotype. As DNA, the CDR3 is TGTGCCACCAGCAGGACTGTATGGGGAACAGATACGCAGTATTTT. Its translation: CATSRTVWGTDTQYF. The chain carries TRBV15 and TRBJ2-3; D not certain. This CDR3 comprises 15 residues. Germline values: CDR1 LNHNV, CDR2 YYDKDF (reference sequence). Trimming removed 3 bases at V and 3 bases at J, with 13 bases between.

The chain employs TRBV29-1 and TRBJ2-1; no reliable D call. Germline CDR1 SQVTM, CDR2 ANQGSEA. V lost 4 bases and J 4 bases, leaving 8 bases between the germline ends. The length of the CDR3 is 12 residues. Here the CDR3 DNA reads TGCAGCGTTGGGCTGGGTTACAATGAGCAGTTCTTC. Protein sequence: CSVGLGYNEQFF.

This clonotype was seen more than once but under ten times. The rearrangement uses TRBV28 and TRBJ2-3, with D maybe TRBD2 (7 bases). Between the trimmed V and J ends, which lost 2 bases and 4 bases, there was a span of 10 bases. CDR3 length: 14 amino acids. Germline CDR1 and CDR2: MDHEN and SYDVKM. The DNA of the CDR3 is TGTGCCAGCAGTTTAGGGGGGGCCCCAGATACGCAGTATTTT. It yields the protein CASSLGGAPDTQYF.

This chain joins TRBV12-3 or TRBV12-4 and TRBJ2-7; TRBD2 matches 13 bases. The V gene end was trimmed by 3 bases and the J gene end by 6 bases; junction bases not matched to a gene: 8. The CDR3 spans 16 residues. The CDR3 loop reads CASSFPGLAGVGEQYF. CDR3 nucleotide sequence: TGTGCCAGCAGTTTCCCTGGACTAGCGGGGGTTGGCGAGCAGTACTTC.

The CDR3 nucleotides are TGTGCCACCAGAAAAAGCGGCGGCACAGATACGCAGTATTTT. This sequence encodes CATRKSGGTDTQYF. The chain couples TRBV27 to TRBJ2-3, with D perhaps TRBD2 (5 bases). CDR3 length equals 14 residues. CDR1 and CDR2 from the germline V gene are MNHEY and SMNVEV (reference sequence). With 10 bases removed from V and 1 base from J, the gap between germline ends came to 15 bases.

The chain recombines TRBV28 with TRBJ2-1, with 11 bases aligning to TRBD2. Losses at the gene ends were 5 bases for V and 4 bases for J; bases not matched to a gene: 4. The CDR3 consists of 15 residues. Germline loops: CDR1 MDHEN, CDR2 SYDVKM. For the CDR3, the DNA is TGTGCCAGCAGTACTCCTAGCGGGGGGTACAATGAGCAGTTCTTC. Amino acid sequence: CASSTPSGGYNEQFF.

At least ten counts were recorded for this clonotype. CDR3 loop: CASSPRTENTEAFF. As DNA, the CDR3 is TGTGCCAGCAGTCCCAGGACAGAAAACACTGAAGCTTTCTTT. The chain recombines TRBV12-3 or TRBV12-4 with TRBJ1-1; TRBD1 is a possible D gene (6 bases). The germline V and J ends were trimmed by 5 bases and 2 bases, with 12 bases remaining between them. This CDR3 is 14 amino acids long.

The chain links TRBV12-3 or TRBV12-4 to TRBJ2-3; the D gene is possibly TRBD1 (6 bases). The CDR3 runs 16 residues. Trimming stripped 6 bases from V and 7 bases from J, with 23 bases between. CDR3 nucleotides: TGTGCCAGCAGGCCTTCAGGGGTCGCGCAATCGAATACGCAGTATTTT. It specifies CASRPSGVAQSNTQYF.

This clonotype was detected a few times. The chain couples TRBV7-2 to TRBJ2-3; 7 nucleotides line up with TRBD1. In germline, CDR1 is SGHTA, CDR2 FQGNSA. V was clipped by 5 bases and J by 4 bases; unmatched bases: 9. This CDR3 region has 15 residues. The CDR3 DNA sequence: TGTGCCAGCAGCCGAGGGACAGCCAACCCAGATACGCAGTATTTT. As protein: CASSRGTANPDTQYF.